This T cell receptor (beta chain) was sequenced for a study of glioma-infiltrating T cells. Study findings and constraints: Tissue and blood shared very few CDR3 sequences. Above-expected tissue-blood divergence occurred in all gliomas, most in low-grade ones.

Amplification of TCR alpha and beta CDR3 regions from RNA used iRepertoire nested multiplex PCR. One-step reverse transcription and amplification started from roughly 100-400 ng of tissue mRNA or PBMC total RNA. TCRdb reanalysed the multiplex PCR reads using MiXCR and keeps one entry per CDR3 protein. The sample lists 150,000 to 200,000 distinct CDR3 sequences; more than 30% were seen once. V gave up 1 base and J gave up 0 bases, with 14 bases separating them. The CDR3 runs to 17 residues. The germline V gene encodes CDR1 SGHRS and CDR2 YFSETQ. Only a few counts were recorded for this clonotype. The antigen remains unidentified.

This sequence joins TRBV5-1 and TRBJ2-1, with D unresolved. This clonotype originated in a human donor with low-grade glioma or glioblastoma, undergoing nonglioma brain surgery, or in good health (not recorded which). The material sequenced was glioma tissue, nonneoplastic brain tissue, or PBMCs (not recorded which). CDR3 in amino acids: CASSLLLRSSSYNEQFF. The CDR3 bases are TGCGCCAGCAGCTTGCTCTTACGCTCTAGCTCCTACAATGAGCAGTTCTTC.